This TCR beta chain was identified in a study of beta chain features in type 1 diabetes. Study-wide context: Healthy donors and patients had similar age, gender and cell yields. Study-wide findings and caveats: Shortening of TCRB CDR3s, moderate but significant, appeared in all four CD4+ subsets of Type 1 diabetes patients. Among type 1 diabetes patients, VDJ junctions had fewer insertions and more deletions.

Reverse transcription of all isolated RNA meant that expressed TCRB transcripts were sequenced. Assay: immunoSEQ multiplex PCR; the TCRdb copy retains only in-frame clones and omits some. This table holds 300,000 to 400,000 clones, over 9.5% found once. In regard to this clone: Its antigen remains unknown.

Purity above 95% was achieved in all sorted populations. The junction had 4 bases not matched to a gene; V was cut back by 4 bases and J by 4 bases. Germline values: CDR1 SGDLS, CDR2 YYNGEE. This CDR3 comprises 13 residues. The rearrangement links TRBV9 to TRBJ1-2, with TRBD1 matching 7 bases. Sequencing was performed on naive CD4+ T cells from blood. The TCR originated in a man between 18 and 35 years old in good health. The CDR3 reads CASSPGQIYGYTF. The CDR3 bases are TGTGCCAGCAGCCCGGGACAGATCTATGGCTACACCTTC.